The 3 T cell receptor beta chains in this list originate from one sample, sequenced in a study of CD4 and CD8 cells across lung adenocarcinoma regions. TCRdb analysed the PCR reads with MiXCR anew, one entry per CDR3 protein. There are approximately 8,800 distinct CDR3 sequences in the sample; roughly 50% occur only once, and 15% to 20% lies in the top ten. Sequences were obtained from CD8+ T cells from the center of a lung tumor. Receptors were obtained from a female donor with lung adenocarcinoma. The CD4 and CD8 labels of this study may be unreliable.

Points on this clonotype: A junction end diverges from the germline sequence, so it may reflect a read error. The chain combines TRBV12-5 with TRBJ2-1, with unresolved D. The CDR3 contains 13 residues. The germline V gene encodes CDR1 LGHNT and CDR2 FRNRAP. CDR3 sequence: CASGFATTEELFF. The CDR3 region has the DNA TGTGCTAGTGGCTTTGCGACCACCGAGGAGCTGTTCTTC.

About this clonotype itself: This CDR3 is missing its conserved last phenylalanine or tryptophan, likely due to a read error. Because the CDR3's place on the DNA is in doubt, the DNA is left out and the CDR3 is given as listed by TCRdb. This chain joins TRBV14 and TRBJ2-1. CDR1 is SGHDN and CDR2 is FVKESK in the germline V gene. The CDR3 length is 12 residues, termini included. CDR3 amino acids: CACGPDLTPAKG.

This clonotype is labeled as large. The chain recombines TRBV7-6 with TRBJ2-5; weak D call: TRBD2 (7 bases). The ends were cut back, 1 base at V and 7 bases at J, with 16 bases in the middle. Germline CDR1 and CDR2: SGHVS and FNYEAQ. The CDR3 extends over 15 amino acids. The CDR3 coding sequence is TGTGCCAGCAGCTTAGTAGGGGGGGCCTCAGGGACCCAGTACTTC. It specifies CASSLVGGASGTQYF.